This passage covers 21 T cell receptor beta chains from one sample sequenced in a study of Graves' ophthalmopathy and Graves' hyperthyroidism. Amplified TCR beta CDR3 regions were obtained using RNA transcripts as template. An initial RT-PCR round employing HTBI primers preceded a second-round multiplex PCR. One entry per CDR3 protein results from TCRdb running MiXCR on the multiplex PCR reads. The sample has hundreds of thousands of distinct CDR3 sequences, about 38% seen once; the top ten hold over 2.5%. The sample taken for sequencing was peripheral blood. The receptors come from an adult man with Graves' ophthalmopathy.

This chain connects TRBV5-1 to TRBJ2-7; 14 nucleotides line up with TRBD2. The V gene end was trimmed by 4 bases and the J gene end by 2 bases; junction bases not matched to a gene: 11. The V gene's germline CDR1 is SGHRS and CDR2 YFSETQ. The CDR3 is 18 amino acids. DNA for the CDR3: TGCGCCAGCAGCCCCAGGGGACTAGCGGGGGCCCTCCCCTACGAGCAGTACTTC. It translates to CASSPRGLAGALPYEQYF.

In this sample, this clonotype turned up a few times. The CDR3 sequence: CAWGARGGYTF. The CDR3 DNA is TGTGCCTGGGGGGCCCGGGGGGGCTACACCTTC. The chain recombines TRBV30 with TRBJ1-2; D is possibly TRBD1 (5 bases). The CDR3 has 11 residues. Germline V CDR1 and CDR2: GTSNPN, SVGIG (reference sequence). The ends were cut back, 5 bases at V and 8 bases at J, with 12 bases in the middle.

This clonotype was recorded many times. Mismatch with germline at one junction end may stem from a read error. The gene calls are TRBV2 and TRBJ1-2, with D perhaps matching TRBD1 (5 bases). The germline CDR1 and CDR2 sequences are SNHLY and FYNNEI. The CDR3 is 16 residues long. The CDR3 region is CASSETQGDINYVYTF. The CDR3 nucleotides read TGTGCCAGCAGTGAAACTCAGGGTGATATCAACTATGTCTACACCTTC. Full variable domain (outside the CDR3, taken from reference TRBV2 and TRBJ1-2): EPEVTQTPSHQVTQMGQEVILRCVPISNHLYFYWYRQILGQKVEFLVSFYNNEISEKSEIFDDQFSVERPDGSNFTLKIRSTKLEDSAMYFCASSETQGDINYVYTFGSGTRLTVV.

Ten or more counts support this clonotype. The chain employs TRBV7-6 and TRBJ2-7; 7 bases match TRBD1. V shed 2 bases and J 5 bases; nucleotides not matched to a gene: 9. The CDR3 runs to 15 residues. Germline V gives CDR1 SGHVS, CDR2 FNYEAQ. CDR3 in DNA: TGTGCCAGCAGCTTAAGTACAGGGGTTAGGAACGAGCAGTACTTC. It yields the protein CASSLSTGVRNEQYF. Full variable domain (missing parts from reference TRBV7-6 and TRBJ2-7): GAGVSQSPRYKVTKRGQDVALRCDPISGHVSLYWYRQALGQGPEFLTYFNYEAQQDKSGLPNDRFSAERPEGSISTLTIQRTEQRDSAMYRCASSLSTGVRNEQYFGPGTRLTVT.

Ten or more counts support this clonotype. The rearrangement links TRBV2 to TRBJ1-3; D gene unclear. V gave up 6 bases and J gave up 1 base, with 10 bases separating them. Germline CDR1 is SNHLY and CDR2 is FYNNEI. CDR3 length: 14 residues. In DNA form, the CDR3 reads TGTGCCAGCAGCCCAGACAATTCTGGAAACACCATATATTTT. Encoded protein: CASSPDNSGNTIYF.

The V and J genes are TRBV19 and TRBJ1-1; no clear D. Per germline, CDR1 LNHDA and CDR2 SQIVND (reference sequence). The CDR3 has 14 amino acids. V dropped 11 bases and J dropped 1 base, with 17 bases sitting between them. CDR3 coding DNA: TGTGCCTGGAGTGTACTCGGGCAGAACACTGAAGCTTTCTTT. Amino acid sequence: CAWSVLGQNTEAFF.

This clonotype was seen many times. The rearrangement uses TRBV2 and TRBJ1-2, with D uncertain. Germline CDR1 SNHLY, CDR2 FYNNEI. With 7 bases removed from V and 5 bases from J, the gap between germline ends came to 17 bases. The CDR3 covers 14 residues. CDR3 sequence reads: CASKGWAGRYGYTF. Written as DNA, the CDR3 is TGTGCCAGCAAGGGTTGGGCAGGCCGTTATGGCTACACCTTC.

This clonotype was seen many times. This chain links TRBV5-1 with TRBJ1-2, with D possibly TRBD1 on 6 matching bases. The CDR3 spans 16 residues. Germline values: CDR1 SGHRS, CDR2 YFSETQ. Trimming took 4 bases from V and 4 from J, leaving 20 bases between them. The CDR3 protein is CASSPPGAGLAYGYTF. CDR3 in DNA: TGCGCCAGCAGCCCACCGGGGGCAGGTCTTGCCTATGGCTACACCTTC. The variable domain in full, completed from reference TRBV5-1 and TRBJ1-2, reads KAGVTQTPRYLIKTRGQQVTLSCSPISGHRSVSWYQQTPGQGLQFLFEYFSETQRNKGNFPGRFSGRQFSNSRSEMNVSTLELGDSALYLCASSPPGAGLAYGYTFGSGTRLTVV.

The V call is TRBV15, the J call TRBJ1-2; D remains unclear. V was trimmed by 3 bases and J by 1 base, leaving 9 bases between them. Germline CDR1 reads LNHNV; CDR2 reads YYDKDF (reference sequence). The CDR3 has 14 amino acids. CDR3 region: CATSSQDYNYGYTF. Written as DNA, the CDR3 is TGTGCCACCAGCAGCCAAGATTATAACTATGGCTACACCTTC.

As for this clonotype: The final CDR3 position lacks the conserved phenylalanine or tryptophan, pointing to a likely read error. The DNA is omitted, as the CDR3 cannot be located on it reliably, and the CDR3 follows TCRdb's listing. The chain carries TRBV29-1 and TRBJ1-1; the DNA was not compared with TRBD1, the D call given in the table. CDR1 SQVTM and CDR2 ANQGSEA come from the germline V gene. Counting both end residues, the CDR3 totals 10 amino acids. This CDR3 is CSVGRGQTII.

V is TRBV19 and J is TRBJ2-6; D is uncertain. V lost 7 bases to trimming and J lost 0 bases, with 10 bases between them. CDR1 and CDR2 (germline): LNHDA, SQIVND (reference sequence). This CDR3 spans 15 amino acids. This CDR3 reads CASIRARSGANVLTF. Here the CDR3 DNA reads TGTGCCAGTATACGGGCCCGCTCTGGGGCCAACGTCCTGACTTTC. Full variable domain (missing parts from reference TRBV19 and TRBJ2-6): DGGITQSPKYLFRKEGQNVTLSCEQNLNHDAMYWYRQDPGQGLRLIYYSQIVNDFQKGDIAEGYSVSREKKESFPLTVTSAQKNPTAFYLCASIRARSGANVLTFGAGSRLTVL.

This clonotype was picked up a small number of times. CDR3 protein: CASSPRGSVLNTEAFF. CDR3 bases: TGTGCCAGCAGTCCCCGGGGATCAGTCCTTAACACTGAAGCTTTCTTT. V gene TRBV25-1 combines with J gene TRBJ1-1; no firm D call. V shed 5 bases and J shed 2 bases, with 18 bases lying between them. CDR1 MGHDK and CDR2 SYGVNS come from the germline V gene. The CDR3 contains 16 residues.

This clonotype was seen ten or more times. Here the CDR3 reads CASSPGLRTTDTQYF. The CDR3 DNA reads as TGTGCCAGCAGCCCGGGACTCCGGACTACAGATACGCAGTATTTT. The V call is TRBV7-8, the J call TRBJ2-3; D may be TRBD2 (6 bases). This CDR3 region has 15 residues. Germline V gene data show CDR1 as SGHVS and CDR2 as FQNEAQ. Trimming removed 5 bases from V and 3 bases from J, with 15 bases in between.

V gene TRBV2 combines with J gene TRBJ2-1, with D hard to call. This CDR3 is built from 13 residues. Looked up from germline, CDR1 is SNHLY and CDR2 is FYNNEI. V was cut by 2 bases and J by 8 bases, with 10 bases left in between. The CDR3 DNA follows: TGTGCCAGCAGTGAAACTTGGGGTGATGAGCAGTTCTTC. Translating it yields CASSETWGDEQFF. Variable domain in full (rest from reference TRBV2 and TRBJ2-1): EPEVTQTPSHQVTQMGQEVILRCVPISNHLYFYWYRQILGQKVEFLVSFYNNEISEKSEIFDDQFSVERPDGSNFTLKIRSTKLEDSAMYFCASSETWGDEQFFGPGTRLTVL.

This clonotype was seen a handful of times. The genes are TRBV24-1 and TRBJ2-5, with no clear D. There are 13 residues in the CDR3. Per the germline V gene, CDR1 is KGHDR and CDR2 is SFDVKD. The CDR3 nucleotides read TGTGCTAGAGATGGGTCCGACCAAGAGACCCAGTACTTC. Translating it yields CARDGSDQETQYF.

At least ten counts were recorded for this clonotype. V gene TRBV19 combines with J gene TRBJ1-1; D unresolved. This CDR3 spans 13 amino acids. Per germline, CDR1 LNHDA and CDR2 SQIVND (reference sequence). V was shortened by 4 bases and J by 7 bases, with 13 bases between the two germline ends. CDR3 region: CASSTNDVREAFF. The CDR3, as DNA: TGTGCCAGTAGTACCAACGACGTACGTGAAGCTTTCTTT.

This rearrangement joins TRBV4-1 to TRBJ1-4; no clear D gene. Germline CDR1 MGHRA, CDR2 YSYEKL. The CDR3 length is 14 residues. The V gene lost 2 bases and the J gene lost 7 bases, with 11 bases spanning the gap. CDR3 amino acids: CASSQIGRGEKLFF. DNA of the CDR3: TGCGCCAGCAGCCAAATCGGCAGAGGTGAAAAACTGTTTTTT.

This clonotype was counted only a few times. The chain has TRBV6-5 and TRBJ1-2, with 8 bases identical to TRBD1. The CDR3 is made up of 14 amino acids. Germline CDR1 and CDR2: MNHEY and SVGAGI. The V gene end was trimmed by 6 bases and the J gene end by 4 bases; junction bases not matched to a gene: 7. This chain's CDR3 is CASSEGQAGYGYTF. The CDR3 bases are TGTGCCAGCAGCGAGGGACAGGCGGGCTATGGCTACACCTTC.

This clonotype came up many times. The chain recombines TRBV5-8 with TRBJ2-5, with 9 bases that match TRBD1. Trimming at V came to 6 bases and at J to 5 bases, leaving 5 bases not matched to a gene. The CDR3 has 13 residues. The V gene's germline CDR1 is SGHTS and CDR2 YDEGEE. CDR3 DNA sequence: TGTGCCAGCACCCGGACAGGGGTGGAGACCCAGTACTTC. It specifies CASTRTGVETQYF. The variable domain in full, completed from reference TRBV5-8 and TRBJ2-5, reads EAGVTQSPTHLIKTRGQQATLRCSPISGHTSVYWYQQALGLGLQFLLWYDEGEERNRGNFPPRFSGRQFPNYSSELNVNALELEDSALYLCASTRTGVETQYFGPGTRLLVL.

This clonotype was recorded a few times. This chain joins TRBV12-3 or TRBV12-4 and TRBJ1-5; TRBD1 is a possible D gene (6 bases). The CDR3 covers 15 residues. V was trimmed by 2 bases and J by 4 bases, leaving 12 bases between them. The CDR3 spells CASSLRGRGNQPQHF. The CDR3 region has the DNA TGTGCCAGCAGTTTACGGGGGCGCGGGAATCAGCCCCAGCATTTT.

V gene TRBV12-3 or TRBV12-4 combines with J gene TRBJ1-5; 10 bases are shared with TRBD1. With V trimmed by 4 bases and J by 6 bases, 9 bases remained unmatched. The CDR3 is 16 residues long. This CDR3 is CASSSRGQGIFQPQHF. DNA for the CDR3: TGTGCCAGCAGTTCCCGGGGACAGGGGATTTTTCAGCCCCAGCATTTT.